This T cell receptor beta chain was found in a study of cytomegalovirus exposure and HLA in healthy donors. Clones were read by immunoSEQ multiplex PCR, and TCRdb kept only the in-frame ones, dropping some. This table has a few hundred thousand clones, 86% appearing once. Study-wide findings and caveats: Most TCR sequences were rare, but some public TCRs occurred in many donors. A few CMV-associated chains proved CMV antigen-specific in vitro.

Concerning this clone itself: Its specificity is not known.

What was sequenced was PBMCs. This receptor was identified in a woman aged 18-29 years in good health and CMV-seronegative.

CDR3 coding DNA: TGCGCCAGCAGCCCCAGGGAGGCGAACACCGGGGAGCTGTTTTTT. Residues: CASSPREANTGELFF. The chain joins TRBV4-1 to TRBJ2-2, with D maybe TRBD2 (6 bases). The CDR3 runs 15 residues. CDR1 and CDR2 from the germline V gene are MGHRA and YSYEKL. The germline V and J ends were trimmed by 4 bases and 0 bases, with 9 bases remaining between them.